This T cell receptor (beta chain) was observed in a study of blood T cell repertoires in COVID-19. Study at large: Sites in the United States, Italy and Spain provided acute and convalescent COVID-19 samples. T cells, B-cell-depleted T cells, or PBMCs provided the cDNA or gDNA that served as material.

Enrolled during active infection, Seattle patients were then followed longitudinally. As processed by the authors: Reference gene primer amplification yielded estimated nucleated cell counts. Sequencing was performed with immunoSEQ multiplex PCR; in TCRdb, only in-frame clones are kept and a portion is missing. The DNA gave D and trimming, while V, J and clone size come from that table. Among some 110,000 clones listed, 90% to 95% were seen once. This clonotype was obtained from a man aged 45-60 years with COVID-19, enrolled during active disease. The specimen sequenced was peripheral blood.

CDR3 protein: CAISESPTRVSTIYF. CDR3 nucleotide sequence: TGTGCCATCAGTGAGTCCCCCACCAGGGTCAGCACCATATATTTT. The chain carries TRBV10-3 and TRBJ1-3, with a weak D call TRBD1 (5 bases). CDR3 length equals 15 residues. Germline lookup yields CDR1 ENHRY and CDR2 SYGVKD. V was clipped by 0 bases and J by 9 bases, with 15 bases between them.